The rows below give T cell receptor beta chains drawn from one sample of a study of blood T cell repertoires in COVID-19. Repertoires were generated with immunoSEQ multiplex PCR, while TCRdb's copy carries only in-frame clones and drops some. The data show nearly 250,000 clones, about nine tenths seen once. Sequencing was carried out using peripheral blood. The receptors come from a woman aged 60-75 years who had recovered from COVID-19. CDR3s include the opening cysteine and the closing phenylalanine or tryptophan. A D gene is named only where the DNA matches it firmly.

j_gene | v_gene | d_gene | CDR3aa | CDR3nt
TRBJ1-2 | TRBV12-5 | NA | CASGFGGVHGYTF | TGTGCTAGTGGTTTTGGAGGGGTCCATGGCTACACCTTC
TRBJ1-1 | TRBV18 | NA | CASSPRGWVETEAFF | TGTGCCAGCTCACCCCGGGGGTGGGTGGAGACTGAAGCTTTCTTT
TRBJ1-3 | TRBV7-9 | NA | CASSPSFPGNTIYF | TGTGCCAGCAGTCCCAGTTTCCCTGGAAACACCATATATTTT
TRBJ1-5 | TRBV7-2 | NA | CASSLDRGNQPQHF | TGTGCCAGCAGCTTAGACAGGGGCAATCAGCCCCAGCATTTT
TRBJ1-2 | TRBV6-1 | NA | CASSEIIVQGGYGYTF | TGTGCCAGCAGTGAAATAATAGTGCAGGGCGGCTATGGCTACACCTTC
TRBJ2-7 | TRBV2 | NA | CASRENSEQYF | TGTGCCAGCAGAGAGAATTCCGAGCAGTACTTC
TRBJ1-2 | TRBV6-5 | NA | CASRNRETSYGYTF | TGTGCCAGCAGAAACAGGGAAACGAGCTATGGCTACACCTTC
TRBJ1-6 | TRBV6-6 | TRBD1 | CASSYSGQGDNSPLHF | TGTGCCAGCAGTTACTCGGGACAGGGCGATAATTCACCCCTCCACTTT
TRBJ2-2 | TRBV4-3 | TRBD1 | CASSLSPWGLRQGETGELFF | TGCGCCAGCAGCCTGTCCCCGTGGGGCTTAAGACAGGGAGAGACCGGGGAGCTGTTTTTT
TRBJ2-7 | TRBV6-2/TRBV6-3 | TRBD1 | CASSYPLRSGTGIYEQYF | TGTGCCAGCAGTTACCCTCTCCGCTCCGGGACAGGGATCTACGAGCAGTACTTC